This T cell receptor beta chain was found in a study of radiotherapy plus CTLA-4 blockade in lung cancer (dated by TCRdb to the late 2010s). Looking at the study overall: Among the enrolled patients, about 19% had an objective response, and roughly 30% reached disease control.

Taken from cysteine to phenylalanine, the CDR3 has 15 residues. The retained sequence is limited to the CDR3, 45 bases, with the frame set at the first base. According to the germline V gene (reference sequence), CDR1 reads GTSNPN and CDR2 reads SVGIG. V and J are truncated by 1 base and 0 bases respectively, leaving an intervening sequence of 12 bases. In this study, focal radiation therapy paired with CTLA-4 blockade (ipilimumab) was tested in patients who had chemo-refractory metastatic non-small-cell lung cancer. Preparation of the library involved the immunoSEQ multiplex PCR assay. TCRdb limited this immuneACCESS table to in-frame rearrangements with V and J called. A share of clones is missing; checked studies link under half to unresolved V genes, and the rest is unexplained. In this sample the table shows tens of thousands of clones, around four fifths of which occur a single time. The ten largest clonotypes hold 0.65% to 0.9% of the sample.

Worth noting for this clone: Its cognate antigen has yet to be identified. There are no base qualities to consult, and no much larger clone falls within one base.

Broader findings and caveats from the paper: TCR clones derived from tumors expanded in peripheral blood after treatment with radiotherapy and ipilimumab. The strongest predictors of response were reported to be early dynamic shifts in blood T cell clones along with a rise in serum interferon-beta following radiation.

Here the sequenced sample was peripheral blood, taken from a patient treated with radiotherapy plus ipilimumab. The TCR originated in a human donor with non-small cell lung cancer who had stable disease on radiotherapy plus ipilimumab. The rearranged segments are TRBV30 and TRBJ1-1; TRBD1 is a weak D gene call, 6 bases matching. The CDR3 reads CAWSEDRYLNTEAFF. The nucleotide sequence reads as follows: TGTGCCTGGAGTGAAGACAGGTATTTGAACACTGAAGCTTTCTTT.